This is a list of T cell receptor beta chains from one sample in a study of blood T cell repertoires in COVID-19. The repertoire was sequenced with immunoSEQ multiplex PCR; TCRdb's copy has only in-frame clones and lacks some. In the table there are roughly 210,000 clones, 80% to 90% of which are singletons. The sequencing sample was made of peripheral blood. These receptors all stem from an elderly woman with COVID-19, enrolled during active disease. Both conserved end residues are part of each CDR3. Fields, in order: V gene, D gene, J gene, clone size, CDR3 protein, CDR3 DNA. The D gene is left open where the match is weak. Only part of the rows carry a size: once, few, many, or a class if the clone is expanded.

>TRBV27|.|TRBJ1-6|once
CASSLSGQNPYNSPLHF
TGTGCCAGCAGTTTATCAGGACAGAACCCGTATAATTCACCCCTCCACTTT
>TRBV18|.|TRBJ2-2|.
CASSLNEDTGELFF
TGTGCCAGCTCGCTCAATGAGGACACCGGGGAGCTGTTTTTT
>TRBV6-2/TRBV6-3|TRBD1|TRBJ1-2|few
CASSWDRSYGYTF
TGTGCCAGCAGCTGGGACAGGAGCTATGGCTACACCTTC
>TRBV4-2|TRBD1|TRBJ1-5|.
CASSQSDRGGQPQHF
TGTGCCAGCAGCCAATCCGACAGGGGGGGACAGCCCCAGCATTTT
>TRBV5-1|TRBD2|TRBJ2-2|.
CASSLKAGGNTGELFF
TGCGCCAGCAGCTTGAAAGCGGGGGGTAACACCGGGGAGCTGTTTTTT
>TRBV7-6|TRBD1|TRBJ1-1|.
CASSLSRGRMNTEAFF
TGTGCCAGCAGCTTAAGCAGGGGGCGAATGAACACTGAAGCTTTCTTT
>TRBV5-1|.|TRBJ1-3|.
CASSSGGDGNTIYF
TGCGCCAGCAGCTCCGGGGGGGACGGAAACACCATATATTTT
>TRBV29-1|.|TRBJ1-2|once
CSILQGPRGGYTF
TGCAGCATACTGCAGGGCCCCAGGGGAGGCTACACCTTC
>TRBV5-1|.|TRBJ1-2|.
CASREQGSGNYGYTF
TGCGCCAGCAGGGAACAGGGTTCGGGTAACTATGGCTACACCTTC
>TRBV3-1/TRBV3-2|.|TRBJ2-5|.
CASSQDLALAGAIQETQYF
TGTGCCAGCAGCCAAGATCTTGCACTGGCGGGGGCTATCCAAGAGACCCAGTACTTC
>TRBV6-1|TRBD2|TRBJ2-7|.
CASSEGGYEQYF
TGTGCCAGCAGTGAGGGAGGGTACGAGCAGTACTTC
>TRBV5-1|TRBD1|TRBJ2-2|.
CASSSGQGNTGELFF
TGCGCCAGCAGCTCGGGACAGGGAAACACCGGGGAGCTGTTTTTT